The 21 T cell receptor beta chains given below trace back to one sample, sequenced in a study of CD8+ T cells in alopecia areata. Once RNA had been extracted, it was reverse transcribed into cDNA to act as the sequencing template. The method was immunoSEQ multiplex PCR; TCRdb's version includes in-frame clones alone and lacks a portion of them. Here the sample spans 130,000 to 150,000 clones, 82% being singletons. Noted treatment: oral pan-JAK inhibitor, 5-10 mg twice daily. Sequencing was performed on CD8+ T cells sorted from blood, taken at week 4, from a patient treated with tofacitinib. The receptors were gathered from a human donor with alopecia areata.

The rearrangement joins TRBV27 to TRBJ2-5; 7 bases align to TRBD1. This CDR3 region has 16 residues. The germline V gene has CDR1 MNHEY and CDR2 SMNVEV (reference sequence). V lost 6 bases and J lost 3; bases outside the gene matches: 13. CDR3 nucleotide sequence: TGTGCCAGCAGGGCACTAAACAGGGGTGGTGAAGAGACCCAGTACTTC. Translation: CASRALNRGGEETQYF.

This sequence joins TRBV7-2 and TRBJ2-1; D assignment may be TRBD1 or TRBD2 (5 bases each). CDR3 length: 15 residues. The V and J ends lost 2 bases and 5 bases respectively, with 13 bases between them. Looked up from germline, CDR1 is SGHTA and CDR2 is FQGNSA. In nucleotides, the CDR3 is TGTGCCAGCAGCTTATCCGGGACGCAGCACAATGAGCAGTTCTTC. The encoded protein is CASSLSGTQHNEQFF.

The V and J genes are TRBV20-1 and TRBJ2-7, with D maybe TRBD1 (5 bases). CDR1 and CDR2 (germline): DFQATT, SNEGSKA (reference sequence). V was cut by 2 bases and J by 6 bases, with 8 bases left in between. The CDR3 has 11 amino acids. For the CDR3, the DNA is TGCAGTGCTAGATACAGGTCCGAGCAGTACTTC. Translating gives CSARYRSEQYF.

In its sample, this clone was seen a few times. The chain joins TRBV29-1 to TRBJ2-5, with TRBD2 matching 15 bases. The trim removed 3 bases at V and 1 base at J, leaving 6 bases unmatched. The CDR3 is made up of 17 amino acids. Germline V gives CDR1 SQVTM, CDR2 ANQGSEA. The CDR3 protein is CSVDGLAGGHSQETQYF. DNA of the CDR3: TGCAGCGTTGATGGACTAGCGGGGGGGCATTCCCAAGAGACCCAGTACTTC.

The CDR3 coding sequence is TGTGCCAGCAGCTCAGATAGCGGTACCGCCTACAATGAGCAGTTCTTC. Translation: CASSSDSGTAYNEQFF. V usage is TRBV7-2 and J usage is TRBJ2-1; TRBD2 is a possible D gene (6 bases). The V end was cut by 4 bases, the J end by 2 bases, with 15 bases between. Per the germline V gene, CDR1 is SGHTA and CDR2 is FQGNSA. CDR3 size: 16 residues.

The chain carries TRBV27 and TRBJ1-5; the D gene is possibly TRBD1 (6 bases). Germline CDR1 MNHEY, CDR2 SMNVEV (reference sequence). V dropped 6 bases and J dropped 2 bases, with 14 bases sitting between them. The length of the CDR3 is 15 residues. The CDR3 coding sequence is TGTGCCAGCAGCGGGACAACCGGGGGCAATCAGCCCCAGCATTTT. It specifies CASSGTTGGNQPQHF.

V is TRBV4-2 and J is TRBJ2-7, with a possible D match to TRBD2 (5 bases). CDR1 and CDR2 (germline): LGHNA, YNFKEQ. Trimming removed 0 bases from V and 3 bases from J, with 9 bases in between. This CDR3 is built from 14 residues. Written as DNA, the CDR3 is TGTGCCAGCAGCCAAGAGTCGAGCGGCTACGAGCAGTACTTC. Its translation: CASSQESSGYEQYF.

CDR3 in DNA: TGTGCCAGTACCCAAGGGGGCTACAATGAGCAGTTCTTC. It yields the protein CASTQGGYNEQFF. The chain employs TRBV19 and TRBJ2-1, with D tentatively TRBD1 (6 bases). CDR3 size: 13 residues. Germline loops: CDR1 LNHDA, CDR2 SQIVND (reference sequence). The V and J ends lost 7 bases and 3 bases respectively, with 10 bases between them.

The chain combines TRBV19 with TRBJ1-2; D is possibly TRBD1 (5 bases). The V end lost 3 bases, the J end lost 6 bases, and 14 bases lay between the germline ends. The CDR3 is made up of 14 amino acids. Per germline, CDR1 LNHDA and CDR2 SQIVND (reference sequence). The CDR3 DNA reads TGTGCCAGTAGTATCGGTCAGGGAGTTGATGGCTACACCTTC. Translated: CASSIGQGVDGYTF.

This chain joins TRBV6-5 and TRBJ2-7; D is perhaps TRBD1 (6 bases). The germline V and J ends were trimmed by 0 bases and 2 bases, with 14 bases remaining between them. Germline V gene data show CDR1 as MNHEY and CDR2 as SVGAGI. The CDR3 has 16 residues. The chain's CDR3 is CASSYSPQGLTYEQYF. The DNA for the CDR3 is TGTGCCAGCAGTTACTCGCCCCAGGGGCTTACCTACGAGCAGTACTTC.

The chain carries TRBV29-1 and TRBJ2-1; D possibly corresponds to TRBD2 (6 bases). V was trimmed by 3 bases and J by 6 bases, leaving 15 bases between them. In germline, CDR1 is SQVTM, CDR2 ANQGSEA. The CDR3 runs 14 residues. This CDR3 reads CSVEVTGTFNEQFF. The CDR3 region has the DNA TGCAGCGTTGAGGTAACCGGGACTTTCAATGAGCAGTTCTTC.

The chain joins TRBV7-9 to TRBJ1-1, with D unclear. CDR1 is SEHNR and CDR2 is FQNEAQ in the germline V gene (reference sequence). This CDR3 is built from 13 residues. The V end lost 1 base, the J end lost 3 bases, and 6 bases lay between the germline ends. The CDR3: CASSLGLHTEAFF. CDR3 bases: TGTGCCAGCAGCTTAGGGCTGCACACTGAAGCTTTCTTT.

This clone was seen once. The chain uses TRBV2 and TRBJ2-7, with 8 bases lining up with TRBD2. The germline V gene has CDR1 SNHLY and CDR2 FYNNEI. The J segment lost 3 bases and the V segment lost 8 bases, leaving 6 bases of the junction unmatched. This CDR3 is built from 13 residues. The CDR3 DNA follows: TGTGCCAGCTCCCCCGCGGGGGGCTACGAGCAGTACTTC. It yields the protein CASSPAGGYEQYF.

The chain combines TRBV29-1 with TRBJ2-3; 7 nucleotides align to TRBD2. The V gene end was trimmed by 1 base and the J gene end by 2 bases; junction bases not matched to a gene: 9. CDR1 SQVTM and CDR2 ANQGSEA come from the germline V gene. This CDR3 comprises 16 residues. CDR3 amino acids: CSVEAIPGTNTDTQYF. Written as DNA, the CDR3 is TGCAGCGTTGAAGCGATACCCGGGACTAACACAGATACGCAGTATTTT.

CDR3 sequence reads: CSVDASGYQETQYF. The CDR3 DNA sequence: TGCAGCGTTGATGCTAGCGGTTACCAAGAGACCCAGTACTTC. The chain combines TRBV29-1 with TRBJ2-5; the match to TRBD2 covers 7 bases. With 3 bases clipped from V and 0 bases from J, the junction kept 4 bases outside the gene matches. The CDR3 contains 14 residues. CDR1 SQVTM and CDR2 ANQGSEA come from the germline V gene. The entire variable domain, with the rest obtained from reference TRBV29-1 and TRBJ2-5, is as follows: SAVISQKPSRDICQRGTSLTIQCQVDSQVTMMFWYRQQPGQSLTLIATANQGSEATYESGFVIDKFPISRPNLTFSTLTVSNMSPEDSSIYLCSVDASGYQETQYFGPGTRLLVL.

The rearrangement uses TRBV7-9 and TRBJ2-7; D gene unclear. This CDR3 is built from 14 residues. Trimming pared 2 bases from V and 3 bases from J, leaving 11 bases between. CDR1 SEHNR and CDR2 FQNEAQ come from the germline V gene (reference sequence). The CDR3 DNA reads TGTGCCAGCAGCTTAAAGAACGGTAACTACGAGCAGTACTTC. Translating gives CASSLKNGNYEQYF.

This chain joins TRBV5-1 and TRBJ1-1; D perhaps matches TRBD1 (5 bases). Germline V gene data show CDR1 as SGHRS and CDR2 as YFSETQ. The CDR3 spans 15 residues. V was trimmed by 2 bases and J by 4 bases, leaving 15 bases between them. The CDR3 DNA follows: TGCGCCAGCAGCTTATCAGGGAGTGGTGGCACTGAAGCTTTCTTT. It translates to CASSLSGSGGTEAFF.

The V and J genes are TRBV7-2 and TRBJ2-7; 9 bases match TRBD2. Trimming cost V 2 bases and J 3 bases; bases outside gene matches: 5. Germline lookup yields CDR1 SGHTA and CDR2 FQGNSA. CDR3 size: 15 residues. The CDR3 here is CASSLSPAGGYEQYF. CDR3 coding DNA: TGTGCCAGCAGCTTATCCCCAGCGGGGGGCTACGAGCAGTACTTC.

CDR3 coding DNA: TGCAGCGTTGATGGCACGTGGGATACTAGCGGGGGGGACGAGAGTCAAGAGACCCAGTACTTC. Residues: CSVDGTWDTSGGDESQETQYF. This chain joins TRBV29-1 and TRBJ2-5; 13 positions match TRBD2. Germline V gives CDR1 SQVTM, CDR2 ANQGSEA. V was pared by 3 bases and J by 2 bases, with 21 bases of the junction left unmatched. The CDR3 length is 21 residues.

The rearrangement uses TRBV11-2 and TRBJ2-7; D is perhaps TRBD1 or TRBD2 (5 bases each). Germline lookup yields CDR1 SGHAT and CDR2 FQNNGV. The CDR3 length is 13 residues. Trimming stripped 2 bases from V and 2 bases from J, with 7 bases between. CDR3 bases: TGTGCCAGCAGCTTAAGGGGACCCTACGAGCAGTACTTC. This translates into CASSLRGPYEQYF.

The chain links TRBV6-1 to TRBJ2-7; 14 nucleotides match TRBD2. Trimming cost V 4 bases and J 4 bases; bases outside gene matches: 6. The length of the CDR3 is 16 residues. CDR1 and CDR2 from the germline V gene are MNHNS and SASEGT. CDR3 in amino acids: CASSATTSGGAYEQYF. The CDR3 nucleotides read TGTGCCAGCAGTGCCACGACTAGCGGGGGGGCGTACGAGCAGTACTTC.